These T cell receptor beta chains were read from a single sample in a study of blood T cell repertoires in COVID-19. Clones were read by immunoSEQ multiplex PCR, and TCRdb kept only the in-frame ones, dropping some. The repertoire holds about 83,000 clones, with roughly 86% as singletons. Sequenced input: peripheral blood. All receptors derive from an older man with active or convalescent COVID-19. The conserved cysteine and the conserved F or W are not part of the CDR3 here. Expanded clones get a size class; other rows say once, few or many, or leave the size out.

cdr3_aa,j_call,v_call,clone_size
AWSQQGNQPQH,TRBJ1-5,TRBV30,once
ASSIWAENTEAF,TRBJ1-1,TRBV19,few
ATSDWTGSTDTQY,TRBJ2-3,TRBV24-1,.
ASSSRVTPEAF,TRBJ1-1,TRBV19,.
ASSVRDISSGANVLT,TRBJ2-6,TRBV6-1,once
ASSYGGGRGDTIY,TRBJ1-3,TRBV6-5,.
ASRGEGNTEAF,TRBJ1-1,TRBV5-1,once
ASSLAGANEKLF,TRBJ1-4,TRBV5-1,once
AWGGGHEGYT,TRBJ1-2,TRBV30,.
ASSIDARDKQF,TRBJ2-1,TRBV19,.
ASKMGDNHLNYGYT,TRBJ1-2,TRBV19,.
ASSLIFGGTGELF,TRBJ2-2,TRBV11-2,.
ASSLSGQGYNEQF,TRBJ2-1,TRBV7-9,many
AISLEGNTIY,TRBJ1-3,TRBV10-3,.
ASSPGQGLRGELF,TRBJ2-2,TRBV18,.
ASSFQEGYGYT,TRBJ1-2,TRBV5-1,few
ASSGARWVANYSNQPQH,TRBJ1-5,TRBV10-2,.
ASSPRGSLGIINEKLF,TRBJ1-4,TRBV18,.
ASRGVSGVETQY,TRBJ2-5,TRBV5-1,.
ASSPWTTSRVTQY,TRBJ2-3,TRBV7-8,.
ASSILARESDTQY,TRBJ2-3,TRBV19,.
AWSEEGDQPQH,TRBJ1-5,TRBV30,.
ASSRLQGAVNEQF,TRBJ2-1,TRBV18,.
ASSPGLAANNEQF,TRBJ2-1,TRBV7-2,.
ASSPGQGSNYGYT,TRBJ1-2,TRBV11-2,.
AWSGSNQPQH,TRBJ1-5,TRBV30,.
ASSYAGQGYTYGYT,TRBJ1-2,TRBV6-5,.